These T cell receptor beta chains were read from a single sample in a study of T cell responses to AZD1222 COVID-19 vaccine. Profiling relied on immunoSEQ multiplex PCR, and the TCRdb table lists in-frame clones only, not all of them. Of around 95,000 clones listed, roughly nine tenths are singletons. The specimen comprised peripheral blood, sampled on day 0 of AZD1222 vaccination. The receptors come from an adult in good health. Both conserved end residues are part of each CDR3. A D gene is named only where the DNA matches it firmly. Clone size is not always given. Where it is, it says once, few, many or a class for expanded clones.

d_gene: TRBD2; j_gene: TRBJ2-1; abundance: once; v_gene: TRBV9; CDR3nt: TGTGCCAGCAGCAACAAAGTACTAGCGGGAGAAAATGAGCAGTTCTTC; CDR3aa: CASSNKVLAGENEQFF
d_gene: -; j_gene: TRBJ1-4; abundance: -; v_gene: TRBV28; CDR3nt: TGTGCCAGCAGGGCCGGGACTCTATTCAATGAAAAACTGTTTTTT; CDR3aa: CASRAGTLFNEKLFF
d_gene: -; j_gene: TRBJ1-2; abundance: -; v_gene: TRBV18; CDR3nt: TGTGCCAGCTCACCCTCAGATGCTAACTATGGCTACACCTTC; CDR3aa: CASSPSDANYGYTF
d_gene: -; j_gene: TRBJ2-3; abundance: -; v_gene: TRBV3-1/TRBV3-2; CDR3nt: TGTGCCAGCAGCCAAGGGGGTCGGTGGGCCACAGATACGCAGTATTTT; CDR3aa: CASSQGGRWATDTQYF
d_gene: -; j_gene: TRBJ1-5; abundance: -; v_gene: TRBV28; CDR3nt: TGTGCCAGCAGCTTGCTCTATCAGCCCCAGCATTTT; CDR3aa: CASSLLYQPQHF
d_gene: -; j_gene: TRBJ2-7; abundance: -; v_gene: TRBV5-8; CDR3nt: TGTGCCAGCAGTCTTTACGAGCAGTACTTC; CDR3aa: CASSLYEQYF
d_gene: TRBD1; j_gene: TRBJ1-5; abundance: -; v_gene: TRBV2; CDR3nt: TGTGCCAGCAGTCCGACAGGGCAGAATCAGCCCCAGCATTTT; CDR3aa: CASSPTGQNQPQHF
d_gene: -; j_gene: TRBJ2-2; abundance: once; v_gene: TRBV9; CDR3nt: TGTGCCAGCAGCGTAGAGCCACACACCGGGGAGCTGTTTTTT; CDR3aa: CASSVEPHTGELFF
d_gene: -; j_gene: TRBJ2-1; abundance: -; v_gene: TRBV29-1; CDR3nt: TGCAGCGTTGATGGCCCGATCGATGAGCAGTTCTTC; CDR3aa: CSVDGPIDEQFF
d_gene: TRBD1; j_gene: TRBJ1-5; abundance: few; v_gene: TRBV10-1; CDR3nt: TGCGCCAGCAGTTCCAACCACGAGCCGGGACAGGGGATCAATCAGCCCCAGCATTTT; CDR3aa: CASSSNHEPGQGINQPQHF
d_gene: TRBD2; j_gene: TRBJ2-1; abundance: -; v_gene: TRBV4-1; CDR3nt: TGCGCCAGGACCCTAGCGGGAGTTTGGGATGCGCCCCAATACAATGAGCAGTTCTTC; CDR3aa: CARTLAGVWDAPQYNEQFF
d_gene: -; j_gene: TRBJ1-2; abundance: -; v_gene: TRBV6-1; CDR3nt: TGTGCCAGCAGTGAAGAGGTAGGCAGCTATGGCTACACCTTC; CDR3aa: CASSEEVGSYGYTF
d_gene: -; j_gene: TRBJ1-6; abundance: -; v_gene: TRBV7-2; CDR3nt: TGTGCCAGCAGCCCGAGATTTAATTCACCCCTCCACTTT; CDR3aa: CASSPRFNSPLHF
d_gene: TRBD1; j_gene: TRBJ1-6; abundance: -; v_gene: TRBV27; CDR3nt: TGTGCCAGCAGTTTGGCGGGACAGGGAATACCGACCTATAATTCACCCCTCCACTTT; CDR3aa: CASSLAGQGIPTYNSPLHF